This TCR beta chain was sequenced in a study of blood T cells in healthy people across ages. Each donor had about 9.6 milliliters of peripheral blood drawn. Each sample gave at least 6 million isolated PBMCs. This CDR3 is 20 amino acids long. The germline CDR1 and CDR2 sequences are MNHEY and SMNVEV (reference sequence). V was shortened by 1 base and J by 2 bases, with 24 bases between the two germline ends. A sample-barcoded 5' primer and a J-beta primer mix were used in a second PCR of roughly 6 to 12 cycles. MiXCR, run by TCRdb on the 5' RACE reads, gives a single entry per CDR3 protein. This sample has approximately 830,000 distinct CDR3 sequences, with approximately 65% found just once.

The TCR comes from a man aged 25-45 years in good health. The source material was blood. This chain links TRBV27 with TRBJ2-1, with D possibly being TRBD1 (8 bases). CDR3 nucleotide sequence: TGTGCCAGCAGTTTATGGACCAGGGGGCCAGGGGCGGGGGCCTACAATGAGCAGTTCTTC. Translation: CASSLWTRGPGAGAYNEQFF.